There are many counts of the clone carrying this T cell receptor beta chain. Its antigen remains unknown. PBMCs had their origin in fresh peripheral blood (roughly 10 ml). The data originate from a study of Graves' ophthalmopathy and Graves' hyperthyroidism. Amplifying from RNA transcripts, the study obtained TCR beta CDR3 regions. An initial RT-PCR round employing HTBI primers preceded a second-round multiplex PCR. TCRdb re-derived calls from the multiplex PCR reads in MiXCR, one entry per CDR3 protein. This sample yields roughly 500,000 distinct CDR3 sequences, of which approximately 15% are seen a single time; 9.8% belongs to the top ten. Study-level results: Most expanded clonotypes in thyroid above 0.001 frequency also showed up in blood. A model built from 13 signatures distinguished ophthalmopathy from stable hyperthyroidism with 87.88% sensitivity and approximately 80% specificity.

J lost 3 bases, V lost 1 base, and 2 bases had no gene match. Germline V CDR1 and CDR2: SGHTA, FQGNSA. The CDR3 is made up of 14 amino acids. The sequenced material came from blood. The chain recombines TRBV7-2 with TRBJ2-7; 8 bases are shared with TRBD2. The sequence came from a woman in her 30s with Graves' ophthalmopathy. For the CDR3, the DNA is TGTGCCAGCAGCTTAGGGACTAGCTACTACGAGCAGTACTTC. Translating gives CASSLGTSYYEQYF. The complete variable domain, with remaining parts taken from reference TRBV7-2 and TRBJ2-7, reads GAGVSQSPSNKVTEKGKDVELRCDPISGHTALYWYRQSLGQGLEFLIYFQGNSAPDKSGLPSDRFSAERTGGSVSTLTIQRTQQEDSAVYLCASSLGTSYYEQYFGPGTRLTVT.